The 5 T cell receptor beta chains below all came from one sample that was sequenced in a study of T cells after yellow fever vaccination. A single record per CDR3 protein comes from TCRdb applying MiXCR to the 5' RACE reads. Here the sample spans 340,000 or so distinct CDR3 sequences, roughly an eighth being singletons. Sequenced material: CD4+ T cells sorted from PBMCs, taken 15 days after the yellow fever booster vaccination. Receptor source: a man between 18 and 35 years old who received the YFV17D yellow fever vaccine.

The J gene is TRBJ1-2, the V gene TRBV5-1; 7 bases are a match to TRBD1. This CDR3 comprises 13 residues. V lost 2 bases to trimming and J lost 5 bases; unmatched junction nucleotides: 3. Per germline, CDR1 SGHRS and CDR2 YFSETQ. The CDR3 region is CASSFRGAYGYTF. The CDR3 DNA reads TGCGCCAGCAGCTTCAGGGGGGCATATGGCTACACCTTC. Drawing the rest from reference TRBV5-1 and TRBJ1-2, the complete variable domain is KAGVTQTPRYLIKTRGQQVTLSCSPISGHRSVSWYQQTPGQGLQFLFEYFSETQRNKGNFPGRFSGRQFSNSRSEMNVSTLELGDSALYLCASSFRGAYGYTFGSGTRLTVV.

This clonotype appeared a few times. The V and J genes are TRBV7-9 and TRBJ1-4; D gene uncertain. The CDR3 loop spans 14 amino acids. V was cut by 6 bases and J by 5 bases, with 13 bases left in between. In germline, CDR1 is SEHNR, CDR2 FQNEAQ (reference sequence). The CDR3 DNA reads as TGTGCCAGCAGGATGCACGGTTTGAATGAAAAACTGTTTTTT. Translation gives CASRMHGLNEKLFF.

The chain links TRBV10-1 to TRBJ2-2; D is undetermined. V gave up 2 bases and J gave up 8 bases, with 9 bases separating them. This CDR3 has 13 amino acids. Germline V gene lookup returns CDR1 WNHNN and CDR2 SYGVQD (reference sequence). CDR3 in amino acids: CASSETAPGELFF. DNA of the CDR3: TGCGCCAGCAGTGAGACGGCGCCTGGGGAGCTGTTTTTT.

This clonotype was counted a few times. V gene TRBV6-2 or TRBV6-3 combines with J gene TRBJ2-5; no clear D. CDR3 size: 14 residues. Germline V gene data show CDR1 as MNHEY and CDR2 as SVGEGT. Trimming stripped 0 bases from V and 7 bases from J, with 12 bases between. CDR3 loop: CASSYSGSFGTQYF. The CDR3 nucleotides are TGTGCCAGCAGTTACTCAGGGTCTTTTGGGACCCAGTACTTC.

This clonotype has more than one count but fewer than ten. This chain connects TRBV4-3 to TRBJ1-2; TRBD1 might be the D (5 bases). This CDR3 contains 14 residues. Germline CDR1 reads LGHNA; CDR2 reads YSLEER. Trimming cost V 1 base and J 14 bases, with 20 bases left between them. CDR3 nucleotide sequence: TGCGCCAGCAGCCAAGCCGGCGGGGGGACGCTTAGAACCTTC. This sequence encodes CASSQAGGGTLRTF.